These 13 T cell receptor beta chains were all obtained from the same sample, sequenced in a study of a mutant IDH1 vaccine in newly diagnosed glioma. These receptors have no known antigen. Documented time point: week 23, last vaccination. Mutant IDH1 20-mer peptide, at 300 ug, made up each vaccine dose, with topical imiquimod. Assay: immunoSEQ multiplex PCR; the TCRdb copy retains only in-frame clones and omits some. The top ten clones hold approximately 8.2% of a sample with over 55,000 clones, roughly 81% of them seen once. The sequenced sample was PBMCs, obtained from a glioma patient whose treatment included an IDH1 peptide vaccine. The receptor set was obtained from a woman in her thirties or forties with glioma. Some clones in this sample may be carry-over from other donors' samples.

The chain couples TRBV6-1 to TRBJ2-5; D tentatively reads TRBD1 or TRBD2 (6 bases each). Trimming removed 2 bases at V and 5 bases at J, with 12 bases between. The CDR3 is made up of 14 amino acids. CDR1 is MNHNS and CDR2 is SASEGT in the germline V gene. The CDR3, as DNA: TGTGCCAGCAGTGAACCCCAAGGGGGGGAGACCCAGTACTTC. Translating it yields CASSEPQGGETQYF.

This chain's CDR3 is CASRPGAGQGDGYTF. In DNA, the CDR3 is TGTGCCAGCCGCCCCGGGGCGGGACAAGGAGATGGCTACACCTTC. The rearrangement joins TRBV7-9 to TRBJ1-2; D is possibly TRBD1 (6 bases). The V end lost 8 bases, the J end lost 6 bases, and 22 bases lay between the germline ends. Germline V gives CDR1 SEHNR, CDR2 FQNEAQ (reference sequence). The CDR3 is 15 amino acids. The whole variable domain, remainder taken from reference TRBV7-9 and TRBJ1-2, is DTGVSQNPRHKITKRGQNVTFRCDPISEHNRLYWYRQTLGQGPEFLTYFQNEAQLEKSRLLSDRFSAERPKGSFSTLEIQRTEQGDSAMYLCASRPGAGQGDGYTFGSGTRLTVV.

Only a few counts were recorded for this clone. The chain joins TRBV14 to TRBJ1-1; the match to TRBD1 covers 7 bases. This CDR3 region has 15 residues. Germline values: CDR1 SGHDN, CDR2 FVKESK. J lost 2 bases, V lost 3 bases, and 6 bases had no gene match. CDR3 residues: CASSQNRGANTEAFF. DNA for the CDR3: TGTGCCAGCAGCCAGAACAGGGGCGCCAACACTGAAGCTTTCTTT.

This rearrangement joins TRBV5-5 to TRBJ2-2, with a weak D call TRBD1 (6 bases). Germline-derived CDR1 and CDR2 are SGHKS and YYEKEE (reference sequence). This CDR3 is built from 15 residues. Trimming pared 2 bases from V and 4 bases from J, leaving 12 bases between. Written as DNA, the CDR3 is TGTGCCAGCAGCTTCTATCAGGGGATCACCGGGGAGCTGTTTTTT. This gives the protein CASSFYQGITGELFF.

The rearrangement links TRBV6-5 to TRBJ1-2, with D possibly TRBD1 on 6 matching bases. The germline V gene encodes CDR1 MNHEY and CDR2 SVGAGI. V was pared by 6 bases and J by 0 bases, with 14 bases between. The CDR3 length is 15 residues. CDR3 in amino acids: CASSPQGTANYGYTF. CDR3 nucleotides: TGTGCCAGCAGCCCACAGGGAACAGCTAACTATGGCTACACCTTC.

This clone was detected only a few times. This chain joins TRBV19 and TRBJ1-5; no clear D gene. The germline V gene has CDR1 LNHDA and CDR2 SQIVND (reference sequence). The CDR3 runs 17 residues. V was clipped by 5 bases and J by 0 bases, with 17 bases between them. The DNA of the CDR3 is TGTGCCAGTAGTCCAACTCGACGGATCGATAGCAATCAGCCCCAGCATTTT. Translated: CASSPTRRIDSNQPQHF.

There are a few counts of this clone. CDR3 bases: TGTGCCAGTAGTAGCAACAGGGCGGGCCCGAACACTGAAGCTTTCTTT. Translation gives CASSSNRAGPNTEAFF. The J gene is TRBJ1-1, the V gene TRBV19; possibly TRBD1 for D (6 bases). Germline-derived CDR1 and CDR2 are LNHDA and SQIVND (reference sequence). The CDR3 loop spans 16 amino acids. V lost 4 bases to trimming and J lost 1 base, with 16 bases between them.

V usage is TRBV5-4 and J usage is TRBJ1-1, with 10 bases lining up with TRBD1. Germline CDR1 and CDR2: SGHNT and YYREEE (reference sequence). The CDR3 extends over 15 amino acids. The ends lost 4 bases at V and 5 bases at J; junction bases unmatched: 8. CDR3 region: CASSVGTGVMTEAFF. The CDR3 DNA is TGTGCCAGCAGCGTAGGGACAGGGGTTATGACTGAAGCTTTCTTT.

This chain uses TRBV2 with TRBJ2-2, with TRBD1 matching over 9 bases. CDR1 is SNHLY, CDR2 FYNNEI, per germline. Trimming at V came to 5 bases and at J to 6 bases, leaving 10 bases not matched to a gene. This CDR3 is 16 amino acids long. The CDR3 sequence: CASSPRDRVAAGELFF. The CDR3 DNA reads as TGTGCCAGCAGTCCCCGGGACAGGGTGGCTGCCGGGGAGCTGTTTTTT.

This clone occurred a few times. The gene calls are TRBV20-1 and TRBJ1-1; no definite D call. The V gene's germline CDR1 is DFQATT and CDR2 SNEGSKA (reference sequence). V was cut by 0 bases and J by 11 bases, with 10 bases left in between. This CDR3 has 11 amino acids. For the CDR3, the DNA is TGCAGTGCTAGAGACGGCCCCAGGGCTTTCTTT. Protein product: CSARDGPRAFF.

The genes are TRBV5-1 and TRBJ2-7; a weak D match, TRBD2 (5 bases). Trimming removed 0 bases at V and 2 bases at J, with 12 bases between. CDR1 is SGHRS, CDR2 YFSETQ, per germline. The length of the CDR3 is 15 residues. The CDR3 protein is CASSLEAGTAYEQYF. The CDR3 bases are TGCGCCAGCAGCTTGGAGGCGGGCACAGCCTACGAGCAGTACTTC.

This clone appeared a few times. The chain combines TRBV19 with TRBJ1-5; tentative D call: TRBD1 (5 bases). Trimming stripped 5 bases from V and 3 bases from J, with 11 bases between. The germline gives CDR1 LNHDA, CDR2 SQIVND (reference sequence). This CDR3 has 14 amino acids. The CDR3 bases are TGTGCCAGTAGTCCCAGACAGTACAATCAGCCCCAGCATTTT. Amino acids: CASSPRQYNQPQHF.

The CDR3: CASSPGLAGLAYEQYF. The CDR3 coding sequence is TGTGCCAGCTCACCCGGACTAGCGGGCCTCGCCTACGAGCAGTACTTC. The chain uses TRBV18 and TRBJ2-7; TRBD2 aligns across 11 bases. Germline trimming cut 3 bases from V and 2 bases from J; bases unmatched to any gene: 6. CDR3 size: 16 residues. Germline CDR1 reads KGHSH; CDR2 reads LQKENI. Full variable domain (missing parts from reference TRBV18 and TRBJ2-7): NAGVMQNPRHLVRRRGQEARLRCSPMKGHSHVYWYRQLPEEGLKFMVYLQKENIIDESGMPKERFSAEFPKEGPSILRIQQVVRGDSAAYFCASSPGLAGLAYEQYFGPGTRLTVT.